Below, 19 T cell receptor beta chains from the same sample are listed, as sequenced in a study of blood T cell dynamics during melanoma immunotherapy. Profiled with immunoSEQ multiplex PCR; TCRdb holds only in-frame clones, not every one. The data hold about 24,000 clones, with around 88% observed a single time. Time point specified: pre-treatment baseline. The sample consisted of blood, taken from a patient treated with checkpoint blockade. These receptors were collected from a human donor with melanoma.

CDR3 coding DNA: TGTGCCAGCAGTGAAGGGACAGCAGGTGTAAATGAGCAGTTCTTC. Translation: CASSEGTAGVNEQFF. The chain couples TRBV6-1 to TRBJ2-1; possible D gene TRBD1, 6 bases. CDR1 is MNHNS, CDR2 SASEGT, per germline. Trimming took 1 base from V and 7 from J, leaving 14 bases between them. The CDR3 spans 15 residues.

The chain couples TRBV18 to TRBJ1-2; unclear D gene. Germline values: CDR1 KGHSH, CDR2 LQKENI. With 2 bases removed from V and 7 bases from J, the gap between germline ends came to 14 bases. CDR3 length: 14 residues. The CDR3 sequence is CASSPEIGKAGYTF. CDR3 nucleotides: TGTGCCAGCTCACCAGAAATAGGGAAGGCTGGCTACACCTTC.

The V gene is TRBV2, the J gene TRBJ2-3; D is unresolved. CDR1 and CDR2 from the germline V gene are SNHLY and FYNNEI. Trimming took 3 bases from V and 7 from J, leaving 5 bases between them. The length of the CDR3 is 11 residues. CDR3 in amino acids: CASSEGYTQYF. The CDR3 region has the DNA TGTGCCAGCAGTGAGGGTTATACGCAGTATTTT.

The rearrangement joins TRBV11-2 to TRBJ2-7, with D perhaps matching TRBD1 (5 bases). Germline CDR1 SGHAT, CDR2 FQNNGV. Trimming removed 3 bases from V and 6 bases from J, with 15 bases in between. The CDR3 is made up of 14 amino acids. DNA of the CDR3: TGTGCCAGCAGCTTGGGGCCAGGGTCGGGCGAGCAGTACTTC. As protein: CASSLGPGSGEQYF. The full variable domain, in which reference TRBV11-2 and TRBJ2-7 provide the parts outside the CDR3, is EAGVAQSPRYKIIEKRQSVAFWCNPISGHATLYWYQQILGQGPKLLIQFQNNGVVDDSQLPKDRFSAERLKGVDSTLKIQPAKLEDSAVYLCASSLGPGSGEQYFGPGTRLTVT.

The genes are TRBV29-1 and TRBJ1-5, with D uncertain. CDR3 size: 13 residues. V lost 3 bases to trimming and J lost 0 bases, with 6 bases between them. The germline gives CDR1 SQVTM, CDR2 ANQGSEA. The DNA of the CDR3 is TGCAGCGTTGAGCTTAATAGCAATCAGCCCCAGCATTTT. Encoded protein: CSVELNSNQPQHF. Full variable domain (remainder filled in from reference TRBV29-1 and TRBJ1-5): SAVISQKPSRDICQRGTSLTIQCQVDSQVTMMFWYRQQPGQSLTLIATANQGSEATYESGFVIDKFPISRPNLTFSTLTVSNMSPEDSSIYLCSVELNSNQPQHFGDGTRLSIL.

This chain uses TRBV19 with TRBJ1-2; tentatively, D is TRBD1 (5 bases). Germline CDR1 is LNHDA and CDR2 is SQIVND (reference sequence). V was clipped by 7 bases and J by 3 bases, with 21 bases between them. The CDR3 is 16 amino acids. CDR3 in DNA: TGTGCCAGTACCCCGACCGGGGCGGGGGAGTACTATGGCTACACCTTC. This encodes CASTPTGAGEYYGYTF. Filled out from reference TRBV19 and TRBJ1-2, the complete variable domain reads DGGITQSPKYLFRKEGQNVTLSCEQNLNHDAMYWYRQDPGQGLRLIYYSQIVNDFQKGDIAEGYSVSREKKESFPLTVTSAQKNPTAFYLCASTPTGAGEYYGYTFGSGTRLTVV.

The chain links TRBV13 to TRBJ1-4; D is perhaps TRBD1 (5 bases). Per the germline V gene, CDR1 is PRHDT and CDR2 is FYEKMQ (reference sequence). V lost 5 bases to trimming and J lost 8 bases, with 18 bases between them. This CDR3 is 15 amino acids long. This chain's CDR3 is CASSRRQGAREKLFF. The CDR3 nucleotides read TGTGCCAGCAGCCGGAGACAAGGGGCAAGGGAAAAACTGTTTTTT.

This clone was seen once. The V call is TRBV19, the J call TRBJ2-5, with D possibly being TRBD2 (6 bases). Per the germline V gene, CDR1 is LNHDA and CDR2 is SQIVND (reference sequence). Trimming took 5 bases from V and 7 from J, leaving 17 bases between them. This CDR3 spans 14 amino acids. The chain's CDR3 is CASSLGRTGGTQYF. The CDR3, as DNA: TGTGCCAGTAGTTTAGGGAGGACCGGGGGGACCCAGTACTTC.

V and J are TRBV9 and TRBJ2-5; a possible D gene is TRBD1 (6 bases). The CDR3 is made up of 15 amino acids. V dropped 9 bases and J dropped 3 bases, with 21 bases sitting between them. From germline, CDR1 is SGDLS and CDR2 YYNGEE. For the CDR3, the DNA is TGTGCCACCCCACGGGCGACAGGACATAAAGAGACCCAGTACTTC. Its translation is CATPRATGHKETQYF.

V and J are TRBV6-5 and TRBJ1-6; 7 bases map to TRBD1. This CDR3 region has 13 residues. V trimming: 4 bases; J trimming: 9 bases; junction bases outside the gene matches: 3. Germline CDR1 reads MNHEY; CDR2 reads SVGAGI. CDR3 residues: CASSSDRASPLHF. The CDR3 nucleotides read TGTGCCAGCAGTTCTGACAGGGCTTCACCCCTCCACTTT.

The chain has TRBV6-6 and TRBJ2-6; 9 nucleotides agree with TRBD1. Germline V gene lookup returns CDR1 MNHNY and CDR2 SVGAGI (reference sequence). The CDR3 length is 15 residues. The J segment lost 4 bases and the V segment lost 6 bases, leaving 4 bases of the junction unmatched. The CDR3 nucleotides are TGTGCCAGCAGCGGACAGGGGTTAGGGGCCAACGTCCTGACTTTC. This sequence encodes CASSGQGLGANVLTF.

The rearrangement uses TRBV6-6 and TRBJ1-5; D is unclear. CDR1 and CDR2 (germline): MNHNY, SVGAGI (reference sequence). The germline V and J ends were trimmed by 9 bases and 2 bases, with 11 bases remaining between them. The CDR3 covers 13 residues. The CDR3 spells CASGPVGNQPQHF. The CDR3 bases are TGTGCCAGTGGGCCAGTTGGCAATCAGCCCCAGCATTTT.

The genes are TRBV7-9 and TRBJ1-5, with TRBD1 as a possible D gene (6 bases). V shed 3 bases and J shed 12 bases, with 12 bases lying between them. Germline values: CDR1 SEHNR, CDR2 FQNEAQ (reference sequence). The CDR3 loop spans 12 amino acids. As DNA, the CDR3 is TGTGCCAGCAGCTTGAATGGGGGCTACCAGCATTTT. Its translation: CASSLNGGYQHF.

The rearrangement links TRBV6-6 to TRBJ2-3, with a weak D call TRBD2 (5 bases). The CDR3 is 14 amino acids. From germline, CDR1 is MNHNY and CDR2 SVGAGI (reference sequence). Trimming shortened V by 6 bases and J by 1 base, and 11 bases separated the two germline ends. CDR3 in amino acids: CASSSRRGTDTQYF. CDR3 coding DNA: TGTGCCAGCAGCTCGCGGCGGGGCACAGATACGCAGTATTTT.

The rearrangement uses TRBV9 and TRBJ1-1; TRBD1 might be the D (5 bases). Germline values: CDR1 SGDLS, CDR2 YYNGEE. The CDR3 extends over 14 amino acids. The V and J ends lost 0 bases and 7 bases respectively, with 13 bases between them. Written as DNA, the CDR3 is TGTGCCAGCAGCGTAGGTTCCGGGAGGGGTGAAGCTTTCTTT. It codes for CASSVGSGRGEAFF.

V usage is TRBV25-1 and J usage is TRBJ1-1; 8 bases agree with TRBD1. Germline-derived CDR1 and CDR2 are MGHDK and SYGVNS. V dropped 10 bases and J dropped 5; count of bases not matched to a gene: 6. The CDR3 length is 12 residues. The CDR3 DNA follows: TGTGCCACCAGGAGGACAGGGACTGAAGCTTTCTTT. It encodes CATRRTGTEAFF. The entire variable domain, with the rest obtained from reference TRBV25-1 and TRBJ1-1, is as follows: EADIYQTPRYLVIGTGKKITLECSQTMGHDKMYWYQQDPGMELHLIHYSYGVNSTEKGDLSSESTVSRIRTEHFPLTLESARPSHTSQYLCATRRTGTEAFFGQGTRLTVV.

V gene TRBV7-9 combines with J gene TRBJ1-1; no reliable D call. The length of the CDR3 is 13 residues. From germline, CDR1 is SEHNR and CDR2 FQNEAQ (reference sequence). V was trimmed by 5 bases and J by 1 base, leaving 8 bases between them. The CDR3 nucleotides are TGTGCCAGCAGCCAAGCCGGGAACACTGAAGCTTTCTTT. Its translation: CASSQAGNTEAFF.

This clone was counted only a few times. This chain links TRBV19 with TRBJ2-7; 8 bases line up with TRBD2. CDR1 is LNHDA and CDR2 is SQIVND in the germline V gene (reference sequence). The CDR3 is 13 amino acids. The junction had 4 bases not matched to a gene; V was cut back by 5 bases and J by 4 bases. CDR3 amino acids: CASSDGLAYEQYF. In DNA form, the CDR3 reads TGTGCCAGTAGTGATGGACTAGCTTACGAGCAGTACTTC. Full variable domain (outside the CDR3, taken from reference TRBV19 and TRBJ2-7): DGGITQSPKYLFRKEGQNVTLSCEQNLNHDAMYWYRQDPGQGLRLIYYSQIVNDFQKGDIAEGYSVSREKKESFPLTVTSAQKNPTAFYLCASSDGLAYEQYFGPGTRLTVT.

The rearrangement uses TRBV5-1 and TRBJ2-7; 13 bases are shared with TRBD2. With 4 bases clipped from V and 4 bases from J, the junction kept 5 bases outside the gene matches. The V gene's germline CDR1 is SGHRS and CDR2 YFSETQ. The CDR3 spans 15 residues. CDR3: CASSNPGLAGYEQYF. CDR3 DNA sequence: TGCGCCAGCAGCAACCCGGGACTAGCGGGATACGAGCAGTACTTC.